This TCR beta chain derives from a study of chemoradiotherapy in HPV16-positive cancers. This clone was seen only once. The germline V and J ends were trimmed by 1 base and 4 bases, with 19 bases remaining between them. CDR1 LNHNV and CDR2 YYDKDF come from the germline V gene (reference sequence). This CDR3 is built from 17 residues. Samples were taken several times over chemoradiotherapy. Assay used: immunoSEQ multiplex PCR; TCRdb lists only in-frame clones, some missing. The sample carries some 5,400 clones, roughly nine tenths recorded once. The sample here was tumor tissue, taken from a patient who underwent chemoradiotherapy. The receptor was isolated from a human donor with HPV-associated anogenital cancer. The chain joins TRBV15 to TRBJ1-2; D gene uncertain. This CDR3 reads CATSRGMIGVGSYGYTF. CDR3 DNA: TGTGCCACCAGCAGAGGGATGATTGGGGTGGGCTCCTATGGCTACACCTTC.